This TCR beta chain was found in a study of regulatory T cells in long-lasting Graves disease. Study information: Graves' patients diagnosed newly had used antithyroid drugs under 3 months. Overall study results and limits: Under persistent disease, TRBV28, TRBJ1-2 and TRBJ2-5 were used preferentially.

This clonotype was seen ten or more times. The antigen remains undetermined. Trimming took off 1 base at V and 8 bases at J, with 16 bases between the two ends. Germline values: CDR1 SGHKS, CDR2 YYEKEE (reference sequence). The length of the CDR3 is 15 residues. Time point: newly diagnosed GD, antithyroid drugs for less than 3 months. The TCR library was prepared using RNA isolated from PBMCs. Around 9.9 milliliters of peripheral blood went into EDTA tubes. Construction of the TCR beta libraries employed iRepertoire HTBI primers in conjunction with Arm-PCR of CDR3 regions. From the multiplex PCR reads, TCRdb called clonotypes with MiXCR, one entry per CDR3 protein. The data hold 350,000 to 450,000 distinct CDR3 sequences, with 15% to 20% observed a single time. Separately, the same data were catalogued under a study of T cells in Graves' hyperthyroidism and ophthalmopathy.

The chain recombines TRBV5-5 with TRBJ2-1; possible D gene TRBD1, 5 bases. The material sequenced was peripheral blood mononuclear cells (PBMCs), taken at new diagnosis, from a patient treated with antithyroid drugs. This TCR was sampled from a man in his forties with Graves disease. The CDR3 loop reads CASSLTGSPWDEQFF. The CDR3 DNA reads as TGTGCCAGCAGCTTGACAGGTAGTCCCTGGGATGAGCAGTTCTTC. The full variable domain, completed using reference TRBV5-5 and TRBJ2-1, is DAGVTQSPTHLIKTRGQQVTLRCSPISGHKSVSWYQQVLGQGPQFIFQYYEKEERGRGNFPDRFSARQFPNYSSELNVNALLLGDSALYLCASSLTGSPWDEQFFGPGTRLTVL.